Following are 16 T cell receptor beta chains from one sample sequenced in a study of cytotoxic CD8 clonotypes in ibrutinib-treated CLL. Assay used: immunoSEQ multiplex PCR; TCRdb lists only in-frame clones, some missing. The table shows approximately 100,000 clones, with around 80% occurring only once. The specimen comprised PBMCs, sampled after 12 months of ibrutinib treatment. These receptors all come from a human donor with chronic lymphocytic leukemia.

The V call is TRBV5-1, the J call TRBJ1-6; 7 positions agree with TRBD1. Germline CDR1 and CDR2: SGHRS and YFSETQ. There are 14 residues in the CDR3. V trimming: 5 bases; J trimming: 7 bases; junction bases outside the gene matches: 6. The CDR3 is CASSPGQRNSPLHF. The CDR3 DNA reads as TGCGCCAGCAGTCCGGGACAGCGAAATTCACCCCTCCACTTT.

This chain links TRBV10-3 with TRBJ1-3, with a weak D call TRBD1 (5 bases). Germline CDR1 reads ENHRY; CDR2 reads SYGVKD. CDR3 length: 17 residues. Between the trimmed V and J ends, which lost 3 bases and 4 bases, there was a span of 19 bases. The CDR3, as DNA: TGTGCCATCAGTGACCCCCCGCAGGGTTTGGGAGGAAACACCATATATTTT. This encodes CAISDPPQGLGGNTIYF.

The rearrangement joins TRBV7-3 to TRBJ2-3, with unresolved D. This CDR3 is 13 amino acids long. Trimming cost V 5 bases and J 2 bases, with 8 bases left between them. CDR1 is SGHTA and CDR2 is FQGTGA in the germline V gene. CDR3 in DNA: TGTGCCAGCAGCGCCACCTACACAGATACGCAGTATTTT. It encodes CASSATYTDTQYF.

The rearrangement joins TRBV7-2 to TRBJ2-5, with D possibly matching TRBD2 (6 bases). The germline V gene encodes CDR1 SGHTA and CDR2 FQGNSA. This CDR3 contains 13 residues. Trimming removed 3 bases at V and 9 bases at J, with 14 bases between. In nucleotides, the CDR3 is TGTGCCAGCAGCTTGGAGGGAGGTCAATCCCAGTACTTC. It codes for CASSLEGGQSQYF.

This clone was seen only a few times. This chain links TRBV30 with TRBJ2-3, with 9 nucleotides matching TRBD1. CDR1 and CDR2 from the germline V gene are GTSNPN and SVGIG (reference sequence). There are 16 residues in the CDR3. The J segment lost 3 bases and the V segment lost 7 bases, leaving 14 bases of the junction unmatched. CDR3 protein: CALDRGNRLGTDTQYF. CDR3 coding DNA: TGTGCCTTGGACAGGGGTAATCGCCTGGGGACAGATACGCAGTATTTT.

The CDR3 nucleotides are TGTGCCACCAGAGATGTAACAGGGTTCGCTGAAGCTTTCTTT. Residues: CATRDVTGFAEAFF. The chain combines TRBV6-1 with TRBJ1-1, with D perhaps matching TRBD1 (6 bases). The germline gives CDR1 MNHNS, CDR2 SASEGT. V was shortened by 10 bases and J by 6 bases, with 21 bases between the two germline ends. The CDR3 covers 14 residues.

CDR3 bases: TGTGCCAGCAGCCTAGGGGCCAGGGGGAATTCACCCCTCCACTTT. This encodes CASSLGARGNSPLHF. The rearrangement uses TRBV7-2 and TRBJ1-6; 7 positions agree with TRBD1. The germline V gene has CDR1 SGHTA and CDR2 FQGNSA. The CDR3 has 15 residues. The trim removed 5 bases at V and 7 bases at J, leaving 8 bases unmatched.

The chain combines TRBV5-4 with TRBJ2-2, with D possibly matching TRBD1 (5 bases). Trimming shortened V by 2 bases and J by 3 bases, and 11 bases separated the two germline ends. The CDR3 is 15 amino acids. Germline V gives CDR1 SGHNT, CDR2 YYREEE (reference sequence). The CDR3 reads CASSFVDSYTGELFF. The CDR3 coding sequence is TGTGCCAGCAGCTTTGTCGACAGTTACACCGGGGAGCTGTTTTTT.

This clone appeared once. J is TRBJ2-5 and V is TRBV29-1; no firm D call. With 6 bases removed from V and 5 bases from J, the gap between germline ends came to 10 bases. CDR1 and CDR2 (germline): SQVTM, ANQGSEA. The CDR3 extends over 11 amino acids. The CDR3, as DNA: TGCAGCGTCGAGGAGTCGGAGACCCAGTACTTC. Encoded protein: CSVEESETQYF.

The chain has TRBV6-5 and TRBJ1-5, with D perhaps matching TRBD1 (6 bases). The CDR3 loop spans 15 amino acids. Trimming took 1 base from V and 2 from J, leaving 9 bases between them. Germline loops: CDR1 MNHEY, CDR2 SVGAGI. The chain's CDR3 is CASSYLGAGNQPQHF. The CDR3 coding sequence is TGTGCCAGCAGTTACTTGGGGGCTGGCAATCAGCCCCAGCATTTT.

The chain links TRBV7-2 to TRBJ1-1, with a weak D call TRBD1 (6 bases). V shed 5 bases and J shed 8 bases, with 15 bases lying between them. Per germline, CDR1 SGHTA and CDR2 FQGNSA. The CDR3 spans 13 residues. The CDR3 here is CASSQNPGAEAFF. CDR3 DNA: TGTGCCAGCAGCCAAAACCCGGGGGCAGAAGCTTTCTTT.

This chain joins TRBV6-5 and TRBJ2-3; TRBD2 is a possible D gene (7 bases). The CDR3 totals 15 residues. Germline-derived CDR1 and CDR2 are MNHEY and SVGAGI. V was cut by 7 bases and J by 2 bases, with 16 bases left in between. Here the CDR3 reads CASNKRGADTDTQYF. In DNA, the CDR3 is TGTGCCAGCAACAAACGGGGGGCCGACACAGATACGCAGTATTTT.

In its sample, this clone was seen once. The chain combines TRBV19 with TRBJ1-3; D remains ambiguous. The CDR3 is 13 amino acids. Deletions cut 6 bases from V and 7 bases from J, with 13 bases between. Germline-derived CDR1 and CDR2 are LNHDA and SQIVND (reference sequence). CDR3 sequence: CASRGPPRNTIYF. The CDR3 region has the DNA TGTGCCAGTAGAGGACCCCCAAGGAACACCATATATTTT.

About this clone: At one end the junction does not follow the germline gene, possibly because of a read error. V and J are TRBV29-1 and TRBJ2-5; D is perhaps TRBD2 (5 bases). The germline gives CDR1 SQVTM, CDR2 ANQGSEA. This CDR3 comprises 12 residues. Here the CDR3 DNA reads TGCAGCGTTGGACAAGGGAGAGAGGCCCAGTACTTC. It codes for CSVGQGREAQYF.

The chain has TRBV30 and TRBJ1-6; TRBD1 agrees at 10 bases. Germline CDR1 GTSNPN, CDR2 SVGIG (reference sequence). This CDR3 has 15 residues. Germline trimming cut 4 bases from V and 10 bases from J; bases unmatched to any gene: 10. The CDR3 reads CAWKETGGSTSPLHF. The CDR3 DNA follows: TGTGCCTGGAAGGAGACAGGGGGCAGTACGTCACCCCTCCACTTT.

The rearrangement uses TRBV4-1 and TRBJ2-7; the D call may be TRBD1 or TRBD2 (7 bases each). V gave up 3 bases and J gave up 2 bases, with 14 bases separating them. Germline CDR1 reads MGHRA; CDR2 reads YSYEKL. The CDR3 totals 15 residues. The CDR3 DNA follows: TGCGCCAGCAGCCAGACGCCAGGGGGGGCCTACGAGCAGTACTTC. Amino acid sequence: CASSQTPGGAYEQYF.